A single TCR beta chain is shown here with its context. A second 7 to 11 cycle PCR used barcoded and J-beta primers. TCRdb re-derived calls from the 5' RACE reads in MiXCR, one entry per CDR3 protein. Of 1.5 million to 2 million distinct CDR3 sequences listed, around half were seen once; the top ten hold more than 2%. Germline CDR1 and CDR2: SGHDT and YYEEEE. Unmatched junction bases numbered 6, after V lost 3 bases and J lost 3 bases. This CDR3 is built from 15 residues. This sample is drawn from a study of blood T cells in healthy people across ages. The sequence came from a woman aged 40 to 50 in good health. Sequencing input: blood. The V gene is TRBV5-6, the J gene TRBJ2-3, with 8 bases lining up with TRBD2. For the CDR3, the DNA is TGTGCCAGCAGCTGGGCCGGGGGGGCTACAGATACGCAGTATTTT. As protein: CASSWAGGATDTQYF.